One and the same sample provided the 4 T cell receptor beta chains below, sequenced in a study of early T cells in non-severe SARS-CoV-2 infection. TCRdb reanalysed the 5' RACE reads using MiXCR and keeps one entry per CDR3 protein. The profile shows roughly 20,000 distinct CDR3 sequences, 5.7% of them singletons. This material consisted of whole blood, taken at baseline. All receptors come from an adult who was a healthcare worker with PCR-confirmed SARS-CoV-2 infection or an uninfected control (not recorded which).

This clonotype was detected ten times or more. The genes are TRBV2 and TRBJ1-5; D is unresolved. Per the germline V gene, CDR1 is SNHLY and CDR2 is FYNNEI. V lost 5 bases and J lost 5, with 7 bases in between. The CDR3 totals 12 residues. CDR3 nucleotide sequence: TGTGCCAGCAGTAGGGAGTATCAGCCCCAGCATTTT. It encodes CASSREYQPQHF.

V and J are TRBV10-3 and TRBJ2-5; D uncertain. V lost 0 bases and J 5 bases, leaving 10 bases between the germline ends. Germline values: CDR1 ENHRY, CDR2 SYGVKD. The CDR3 spans 14 residues. The CDR3 here is CAISESNKHETQYF. CDR3 DNA sequence: TGTGCCATCAGTGAGTCGAACAAACATGAGACCCAGTACTTC.

In this sample, this clonotype turned up many times. The rearrangement uses TRBV30 and TRBJ2-3; the D call may be TRBD1 or TRBD2 (5 bases each). This CDR3 spans 14 amino acids. V was pared by 1 base and J by 3 bases, with 11 bases between. Germline V gene data show CDR1 as GTSNPN and CDR2 as SVGIG (reference sequence). CDR3 in DNA: TGTGCCTGGAGTGGAGGGGCGCAAACAGATACGCAGTATTTT. This encodes CAWSGGAQTDTQYF.

This chain joins TRBV2 and TRBJ2-7; 16 bases are shared with TRBD2. The V and J ends lost 4 bases and 9 bases, in that order; junction bases with no gene match: 12. The CDR3 is 17 residues long. The germline V gene has CDR1 SNHLY and CDR2 FYNNEI. In DNA form, the CDR3 reads TGTGCCAGCAGTGCCGGGACTAGCGGGGGGGCCCTTCGGCGGCAGTACTTC. Encoded protein: CASSAGTSGGALRRQYF. Looking up the rest from reference TRBV2 and TRBJ2-7 gives the full variable domain: EPEVTQTPSHQVTQMGQEVILRCVPISNHLYFYWYRQILGQKVEFLVSFYNNEISEKSEIFDDQFSVERPDGSNFTLKIRSTKLEDSAMYFCASSAGTSGGALRRQYFGPGTRLTVT.